This entry lists 26 T cell receptor beta chains sequenced from one sample in a study of spatial heterogeneity in lung cancer. Time point reported: sample taken at primary tumor resection. Unsorted whole RNA of tumor, nontumor lung or frozen PBMC was sequenced. TCRdb used MiXCR to reprocess the 5' RACE reads, holding one entry per CDR3 protein. The sample has around 23,000 distinct CDR3 sequences; around 3.2% are singletons. This specimen was PBMCs, taken at surgery. Every receptor here comes from a female donor with early-stage non-small cell lung cancer.

The table lists this clonotype with many counts. This sequence joins TRBV10-1 and TRBJ2-2; 9 nucleotides align to TRBD2. With V trimmed by 6 bases and J by 6 bases, 5 bases remained unmatched. The CDR3 sequence is 14 residues long. The V gene's germline CDR1 is WNHNN and CDR2 SYGVQD (reference sequence). The CDR3, as DNA: TGCGCCAGCAGGAGCGGGAGGTTTGCCGGGGAGCTGTTTTTT. Translation: CASRSGRFAGELFF.

In its sample, this clonotype was seen many times. This chain joins TRBV14 and TRBJ2-7; possibly TRBD2 for D (5 bases). The CDR3 contains 13 residues. With 3 bases removed from V and 3 bases from J, the gap between germline ends came to 9 bases. Germline CDR1 reads SGHDN; CDR2 reads FVKESK. The CDR3 loop is CASSQWGDYEQYF. CDR3 nucleotides: TGTGCCAGCAGCCAGTGGGGAGACTACGAGCAGTACTTC.

This clonotype was seen many times. This chain uses TRBV2 with TRBJ2-2; D may correspond to TRBD1 or TRBD2 (5 bases each). CDR3 size: 15 residues. Germline V gene data show CDR1 as SNHLY and CDR2 as FYNNEI. V lost 7 bases, J lost 6 bases, and 18 bases lay in between. As DNA, the CDR3 is TGTGCCAGCATCCGAGGGGTAGGCGAGCCCGGGGAGCTGTTTTTT. Translated, it gives CASIRGVGEPGELFF.

This clonotype was observed many times. V usage is TRBV20-1 and J usage is TRBJ2-3; D possibly corresponds to TRBD1 (6 bases). The CDR3 is 11 amino acids. With 3 bases removed from V and 5 bases from J, the gap between germline ends came to 6 bases. Germline V gene data show CDR1 as DFQATT and CDR2 as SNEGSKA (reference sequence). The CDR3 bases are TGCAGTGCTAGCAGGGGAGATACGCAGTATTTT. It codes for CSASRGDTQYF.

This clonotype was observed at least ten times. V usage is TRBV5-1 and J usage is TRBJ2-2; 7 bases agree with TRBD2. The V gene end was trimmed by 0 bases and the J gene end by 8 bases; junction bases not matched to a gene: 10. CDR1 is SGHRS and CDR2 is YFSETQ in the germline V gene. The CDR3 extends over 16 amino acids. The CDR3 is CASSLAGGSLNGELFF. Here the CDR3 DNA reads TGCGCCAGCAGCTTGGCCGGCGGGAGCCTTAATGGGGAGCTGTTTTTT.

This clonotype was seen at least ten times. The chain carries TRBV19 and TRBJ2-2; the D is unclear. Trimming left V 5 bases short and J 5 bases short, with 6 bases between. The length of the CDR3 is 12 residues. CDR1 is LNHDA and CDR2 is SQIVND in the germline V gene (reference sequence). The CDR3 nucleotides read TGTGCCAGTAGTTCTTTTACCGGGGAGCTGTTTTTT. This gives the protein CASSSFTGELFF.

This clonotype was found many times. The chain uses TRBV7-2 and TRBJ2-7; TRBD2 aligns across 11 bases. This CDR3 spans 14 amino acids. J lost 2 bases, V lost 5 bases, and 2 bases had no gene match. The germline V gene encodes CDR1 SGHTA and CDR2 FQGNSA. The CDR3 here is CASSQGLAAYEQYF. The DNA for the CDR3 is TGTGCCAGCAGCCAGGGACTAGCGGCCTACGAGCAGTACTTC.

This clonotype appeared many times. The rearrangement links TRBV20-1 to TRBJ2-3, with D unresolved. V was clipped by 4 bases and J by 4 bases, with 3 bases between them. Germline V gene sequence: CDR1 DFQATT, CDR2 SNEGSKA (reference sequence). There are 10 residues in the CDR3. For the CDR3, the DNA is TGCAGTGCTACGGCAGATACGCAGTATTTT. It yields the protein CSATADTQYF.

This clonotype was found many times. The chain employs TRBV10-3 and TRBJ2-5; D is unresolved. V was shortened by 0 bases and J by 9 bases, with 8 bases between the two germline ends. This CDR3 spans 12 amino acids. Germline assignment: CDR1 ENHRY and CDR2 SYGVKD. The CDR3 sequence: CAISESTLAQYF. Written as DNA, the CDR3 is TGTGCCATCAGTGAGTCCACACTCGCCCAGTACTTC.

This clonotype appeared many times. The V and J genes are TRBV3-1 and TRBJ2-3; D uncertain. V lost 1 base and J 6 bases, leaving 8 bases between the germline ends. The CDR3 length is 13 residues. Looked up from germline, CDR1 is LGHDT and CDR2 is YNNKEL (reference sequence). CDR3 in amino acids: CASSQGESDTQYF. For the CDR3, the DNA is TGTGCCAGCAGCCAAGGAGAGTCGGATACGCAGTATTTT.

There are many counts of this clonotype. The chain links TRBV27 to TRBJ2-1; 11 nucleotides line up with TRBD2. Germline lookup yields CDR1 MNHEY and CDR2 SMNVEV (reference sequence). The CDR3 extends over 16 amino acids. J lost 7 bases, V lost 4 bases, and 9 bases had no gene match. CDR3 amino acids: CASSSPRTSGFNEQFF. In DNA, the CDR3 is TGTGCCAGCAGTTCTCCCAGGACTAGCGGGTTTAATGAGCAGTTCTTC.

In its sample, this clonotype was seen many times. The genes are TRBV7-9 and TRBJ2-7; perhaps TRBD1 as D (6 bases). The V end was cut by 4 bases, the J end by 2 bases, with 18 bases between. The CDR3 runs to 16 residues. Germline-derived CDR1 and CDR2 are SEHNR and FQNEAQ (reference sequence). The CDR3 nucleotides read TGTGCCAGCAGCTCACCCGAGGGTGGGGGCACCTACGAGCAGTACTTC. It is translated as CASSSPEGGGTYEQYF.

This clonotype has at least ten counts. The chain has TRBV6-1 and TRBJ2-1; 8 nucleotides line up with TRBD2. Germline V gene data show CDR1 as MNHNS and CDR2 as SASEGT. This CDR3 comprises 15 residues. J lost 2 bases, V lost 3 bases, and 3 bases had no gene match. DNA for the CDR3: TGTGCCAGCAGTGACATAGCGGGAACCTACAATGAGCAGTTCTTC. Residues: CASSDIAGTYNEQFF.

The J gene is TRBJ2-7, the V gene TRBV12-3 or TRBV12-4; TRBD2 is a possible D gene (5 bases). Trimming cost V 7 bases and J 3 bases, with 13 bases left between them. The CDR3 is made up of 13 amino acids. CDR3 in DNA: TGTGCCAGCACTTTTTCCCGGGGCTACGAGCAGTACTTC. It yields the protein CASTFSRGYEQYF.

This clonotype was observed at least ten times. The CDR3 sequence: CASSLPTRGTEAFF. In nucleotides, the CDR3 is TGTGCCAGCAGTTTGCCCACCAGGGGCACTGAAGCTTTCTTT. This chain connects TRBV28 to TRBJ1-1; weak D call: TRBD1 (6 bases). The V and J ends lost 3 bases and 4 bases respectively, with 12 bases between them. This CDR3 has 14 residues. Germline lookup yields CDR1 MDHEN and CDR2 SYDVKM.

The V gene is TRBV9, the J gene TRBJ1-3; D call uncertain. The germline V gene encodes CDR1 SGDLS and CDR2 YYNGEE. Trimming left V 2 bases short and J 4 bases short, with 10 bases between. This CDR3 is built from 14 residues. CDR3 sequence (DNA): TGTGCCAGCAGCGTGATGGTAGCGGGAAACACCATATATTTT. It specifies CASSVMVAGNTIYF.

This clonotype was found many times. The chain recombines TRBV11-2 with TRBJ2-1; D is perhaps TRBD1 or TRBD2 (5 bases each). Germline loops: CDR1 SGHAT, CDR2 FQNNGV. V lost 5 bases to trimming and J lost 9 bases, with 26 bases between them. The CDR3 loop spans 17 amino acids. The CDR3 DNA follows: TGTGCCAGCAGCCCAGAGGGGTGGGCCAATGGGGGTACTGAGCAGTTCTTC. Amino acid sequence: CASSPEGWANGGTEQFF.

This clonotype is categorized as medium-sized (0.01 to 0.1%). The chain employs TRBV2 and TRBJ2-3; D gene ambiguous. CDR3 length: 11 amino acids. V dropped 2 bases and J dropped 7 bases, with 4 bases sitting between them. Germline V CDR1 and CDR2: SNHLY, FYNNEI. The CDR3 protein is CASSELNTQYF. Here the CDR3 DNA reads TGTGCCAGCAGTGAATTAAATACGCAGTATTTT. Full variable domain (missing parts from reference TRBV2 and TRBJ2-3): EPEVTQTPSHQVTQMGQEVILRCVPISNHLYFYWYRQILGQKVEFLVSFYNNEISEKSEIFDDQFSVERPDGSNFTLKIRSTKLEDSAMYFCASSELNTQYFGPGTRLTVL.

This chain joins TRBV7-9 and TRBJ2-2, with 11 bases matching TRBD2. Germline V CDR1 and CDR2: SEHNR, FQNEAQ (reference sequence). CDR3 length: 21 amino acids. V lost 2 bases, J lost 0 bases, and 14 bases stayed unmatched. CDR3 coding DNA: TGTGCCAGCAGCTTACCGACCCCAGGGACTAGCGGAAACCCGAACACCGGGGAGCTGTTTTTT. Its protein is CASSLPTPGTSGNPNTGELFF.

This rearrangement joins TRBV7-3 to TRBJ2-3, with D unclear. The V end was cut by 6 bases, the J end by 5 bases, with 18 bases between. Germline values: CDR1 SGHTA, CDR2 FQGTGA. The CDR3 sequence is 15 residues long. The CDR3 sequence is CASSLESWWEDTQYF. CDR3 sequence (DNA): TGTGCCAGCAGTTTAGAATCGTGGTGGGAAGATACGCAGTATTTT.

This clonotype was recorded at least ten times. The CDR3 DNA is TGCAGTGCTTGGACTAGTCTGACGTCCATTCAGTACTTC. It encodes CSAWTSLTSIQYF. V usage is TRBV20-1 and J usage is TRBJ2-4, with TRBD2 matching 7 bases. V shed 5 bases, J shed 9 bases, and the junction held 10 bases outside the gene matches. This CDR3 comprises 13 residues. CDR1 DFQATT and CDR2 SNEGSKA come from the germline V gene (reference sequence).

This clonotype appeared many times. The J gene is TRBJ2-3, the V gene TRBV21-1; no check of the table's D call, TRBD1, against the DNA was made. TRBV21-1 counts as a pseudogene. The CDR3 length is 17 residues. The CDR3 DNA sequence: TGTGCCAGCAGCCCACCGGACAGGGGGCGAGCCACAGATACGCAGTATTTT. Residues: CASSPPDRGRATDTQYF.

There are many counts of this clonotype. The V and J genes are TRBV9 and TRBJ2-5; D is uncertain. Trimming took off 3 bases at V and 4 bases at J, with 19 bases between the two ends. Germline V gene lookup returns CDR1 SGDLS and CDR2 YYNGEE. The CDR3 loop spans 16 amino acids. For the CDR3, the DNA is TGTGCCAGCAGCGAGGGCTTGGCACCCTACCGAGAGACCCAGTACTTC. This encodes CASSEGLAPYRETQYF.

The V and J genes are TRBV5-1 and TRBJ2-1, with D perhaps matching TRBD1 (6 bases). This CDR3 has 14 amino acids. V dropped 4 bases and J dropped 5 bases, with 13 bases sitting between them. The V gene's germline CDR1 is SGHRS and CDR2 YFSETQ. CDR3 DNA sequence: TGCGCCAGCAGCCAAGGGACAACCGACAATGAGCAGTTCTTC. Amino acid sequence: CASSQGTTDNEQFF.

Many counts were recorded for this clonotype. The V and J genes are TRBV3-1 and TRBJ2-5; 9 positions match TRBD1. Per the germline V gene, CDR1 is LGHDT and CDR2 is YNNKEL (reference sequence). The junction had 4 bases not matched to a gene; V was cut back by 6 bases and J by 2 bases. This CDR3 spans 14 amino acids. The CDR3 DNA reads as TGTGCCAGCAGGGGGACAGGGAATCAAGAGACCCAGTACTTC. Protein product: CASRGTGNQETQYF.

This clonotype was detected ten times or more. The chain couples TRBV24-1 to TRBJ1-2; D is ambiguous. Trimming left V 1 base short and J 1 base short, with 6 bases between. The CDR3 totals 14 residues. Germline V gene data show CDR1 as KGHDR and CDR2 as SFDVKD. The CDR3 bases are TGTGCCACCAGTGATTTAAAGGGTAACTATGGCTACACCTTC. The encoded protein is CATSDLKGNYGYTF.